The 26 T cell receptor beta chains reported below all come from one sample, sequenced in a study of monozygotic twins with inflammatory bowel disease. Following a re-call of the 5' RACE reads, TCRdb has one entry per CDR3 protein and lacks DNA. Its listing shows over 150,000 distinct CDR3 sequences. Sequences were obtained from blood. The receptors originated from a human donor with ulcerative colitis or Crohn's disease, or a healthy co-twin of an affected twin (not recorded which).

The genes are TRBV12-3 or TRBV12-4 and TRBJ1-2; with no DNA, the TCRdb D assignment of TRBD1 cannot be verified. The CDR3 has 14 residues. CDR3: CASRGTASNYGYTF.

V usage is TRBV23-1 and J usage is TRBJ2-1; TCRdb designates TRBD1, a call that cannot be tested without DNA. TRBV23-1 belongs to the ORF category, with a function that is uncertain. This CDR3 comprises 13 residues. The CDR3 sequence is CATPDRGYNEQFF.

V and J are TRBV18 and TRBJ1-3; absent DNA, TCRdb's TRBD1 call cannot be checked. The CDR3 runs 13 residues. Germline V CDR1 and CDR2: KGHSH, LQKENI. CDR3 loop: CASSRTSGDTIYF.

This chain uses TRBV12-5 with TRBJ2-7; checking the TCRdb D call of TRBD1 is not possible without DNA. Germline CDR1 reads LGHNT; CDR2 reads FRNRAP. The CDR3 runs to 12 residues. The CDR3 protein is CARSGQPYEQYF. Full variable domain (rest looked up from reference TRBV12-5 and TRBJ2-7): DARVTQTPRHKVTEMGQEVTMRCQPILGHNTVFWYRQTMMQGLELLAYFRNRAPLDDSGMPKDRFSAEMPDATLATLKIQPSEPRDSAVYFCARSGQPYEQYFGPGTRLTVT.

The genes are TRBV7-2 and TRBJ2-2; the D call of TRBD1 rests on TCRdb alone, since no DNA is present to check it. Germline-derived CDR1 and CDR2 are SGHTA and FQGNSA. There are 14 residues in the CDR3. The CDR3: CASSYTRVGGELFF.

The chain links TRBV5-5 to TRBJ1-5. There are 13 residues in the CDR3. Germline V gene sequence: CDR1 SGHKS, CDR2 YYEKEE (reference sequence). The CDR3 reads CASSSDSNQPQHF.

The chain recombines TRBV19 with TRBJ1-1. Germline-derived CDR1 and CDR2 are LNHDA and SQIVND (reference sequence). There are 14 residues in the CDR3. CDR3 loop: CASSPYSSNTEAFF.

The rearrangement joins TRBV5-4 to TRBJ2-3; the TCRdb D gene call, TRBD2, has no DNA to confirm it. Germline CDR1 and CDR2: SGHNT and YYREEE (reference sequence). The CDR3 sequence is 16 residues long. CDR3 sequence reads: CASSLGTLRSTDTQYF.

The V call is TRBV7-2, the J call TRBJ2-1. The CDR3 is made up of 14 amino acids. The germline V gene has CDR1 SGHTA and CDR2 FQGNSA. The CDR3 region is CASSLSPRSNEQFF.

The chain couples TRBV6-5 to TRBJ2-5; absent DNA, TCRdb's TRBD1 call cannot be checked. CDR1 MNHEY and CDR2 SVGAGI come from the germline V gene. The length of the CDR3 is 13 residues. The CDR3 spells CASIERGRETQYF.

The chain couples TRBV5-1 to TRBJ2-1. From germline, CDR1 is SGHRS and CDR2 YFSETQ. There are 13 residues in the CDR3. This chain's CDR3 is CASSLDSYNEQFF.

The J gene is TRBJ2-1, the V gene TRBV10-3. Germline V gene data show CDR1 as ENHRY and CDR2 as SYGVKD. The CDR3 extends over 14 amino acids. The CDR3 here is CAIRDIDGHNEQFF.

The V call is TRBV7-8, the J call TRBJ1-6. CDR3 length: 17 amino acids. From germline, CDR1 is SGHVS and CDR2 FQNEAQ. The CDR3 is CASSPWTAPSVNSPLHF. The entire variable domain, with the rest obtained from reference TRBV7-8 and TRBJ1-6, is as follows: GAGVSQSPRYKVAKRGQDVALRCDPISGHVSLFWYQQALGQGPEFLTYFQNEAQLDKSGLPSDRFFAERPEGSVSTLKIQRTQQEDSAVYLCASSPWTAPSVNSPLHFGNGTRLTVT.

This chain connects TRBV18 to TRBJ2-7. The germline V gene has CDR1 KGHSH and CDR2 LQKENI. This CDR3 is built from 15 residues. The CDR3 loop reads CASSPPTASSYEQYF.

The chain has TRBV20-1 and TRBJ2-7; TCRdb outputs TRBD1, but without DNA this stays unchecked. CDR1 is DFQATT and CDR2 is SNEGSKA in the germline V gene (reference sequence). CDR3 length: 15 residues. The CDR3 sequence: CSARGETADSYEQYF.

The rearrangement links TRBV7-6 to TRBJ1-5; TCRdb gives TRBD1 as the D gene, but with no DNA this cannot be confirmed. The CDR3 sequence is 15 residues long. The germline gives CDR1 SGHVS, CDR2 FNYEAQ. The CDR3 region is CASSLVQGANQPQHF.

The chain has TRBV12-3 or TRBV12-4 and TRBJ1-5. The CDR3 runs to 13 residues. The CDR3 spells CASSFGMAQPQHF.

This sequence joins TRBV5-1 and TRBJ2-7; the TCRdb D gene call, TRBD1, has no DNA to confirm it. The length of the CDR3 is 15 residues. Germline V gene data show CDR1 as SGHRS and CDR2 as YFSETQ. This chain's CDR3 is CASSWYSGTKGEQYF.

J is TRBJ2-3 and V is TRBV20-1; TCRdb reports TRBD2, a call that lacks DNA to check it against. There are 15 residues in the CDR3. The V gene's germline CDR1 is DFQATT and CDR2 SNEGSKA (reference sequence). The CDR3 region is CSAPRGAGDLDTQYF.

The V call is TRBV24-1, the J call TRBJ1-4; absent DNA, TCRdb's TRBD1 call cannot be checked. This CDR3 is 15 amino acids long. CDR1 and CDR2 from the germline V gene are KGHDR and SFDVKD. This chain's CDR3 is CATSDSKQGAEKLFF.

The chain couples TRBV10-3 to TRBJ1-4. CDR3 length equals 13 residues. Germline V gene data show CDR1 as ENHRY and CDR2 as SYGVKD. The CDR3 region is CAISPATNEKLFF.

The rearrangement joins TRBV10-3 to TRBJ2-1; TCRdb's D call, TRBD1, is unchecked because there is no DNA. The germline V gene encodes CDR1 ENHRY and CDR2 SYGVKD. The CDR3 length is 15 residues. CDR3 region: CAITDRDRGFYEQFF.

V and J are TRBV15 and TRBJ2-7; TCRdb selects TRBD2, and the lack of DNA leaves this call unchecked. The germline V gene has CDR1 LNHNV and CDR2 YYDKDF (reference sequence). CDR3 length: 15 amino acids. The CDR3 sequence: CATSPPGGYGYEQYF.

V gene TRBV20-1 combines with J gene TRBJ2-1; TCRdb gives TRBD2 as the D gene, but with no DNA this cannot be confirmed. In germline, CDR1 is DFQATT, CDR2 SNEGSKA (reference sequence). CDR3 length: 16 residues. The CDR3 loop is CSARSSGGASYNEQFF.

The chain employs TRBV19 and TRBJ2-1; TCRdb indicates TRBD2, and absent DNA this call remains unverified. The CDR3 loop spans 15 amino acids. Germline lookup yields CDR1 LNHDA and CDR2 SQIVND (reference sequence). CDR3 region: CASSASGGLYNEQFF.

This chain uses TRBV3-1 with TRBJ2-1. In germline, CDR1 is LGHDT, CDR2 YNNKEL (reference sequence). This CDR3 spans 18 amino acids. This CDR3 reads CASSQIFRASRSYNEQFF.